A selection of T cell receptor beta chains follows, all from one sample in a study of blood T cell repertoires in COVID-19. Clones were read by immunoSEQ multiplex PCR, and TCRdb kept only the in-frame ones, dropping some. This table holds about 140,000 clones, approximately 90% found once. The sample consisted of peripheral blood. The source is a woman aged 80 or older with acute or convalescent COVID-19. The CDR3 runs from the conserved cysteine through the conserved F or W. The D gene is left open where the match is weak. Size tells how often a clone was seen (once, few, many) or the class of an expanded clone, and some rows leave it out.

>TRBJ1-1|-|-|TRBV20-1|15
TGCAGTGCTAGTGATCCGGCAGGCCGAAACACTGAAGCTTTCTTT
CSASDPAGRNTEAFF
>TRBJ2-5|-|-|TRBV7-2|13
TGTGCCAGCAGCTTACGACATCAAGAGACCCAGTACTTC
CASSLRHQETQYF
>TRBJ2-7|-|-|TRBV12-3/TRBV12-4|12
TGTGCCAGCAGCCCCTTCAGCTACGAGCAGTACTTC
CASSPFSYEQYF
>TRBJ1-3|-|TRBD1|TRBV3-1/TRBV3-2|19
TGTGCCAGCAGCCTCTACCGGGACAGGGGGCGAAACTCTGGAAACACCATATATTTT
CASSLYRDRGRNSGNTIYF
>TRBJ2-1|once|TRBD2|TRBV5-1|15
TGCGCCAGCAGCCCAAGCGGGGGCCTATACAATGAGCAGTTCTTC
CASSPSGGLYNEQFF
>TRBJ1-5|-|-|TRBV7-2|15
TGTGCCAGCAGCTGGACTCAGGTTAGCAATCAGCCCCAGCATTTT
CASSWTQVSNQPQHF
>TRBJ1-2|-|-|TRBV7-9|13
TGTGCCAGCAGCCCTCGGGAAGGCTATGGCTACACCTTC
CASSPREGYGYTF
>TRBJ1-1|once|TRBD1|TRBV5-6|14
TGTGCCAGCAGTCGCCGGGACAGGGGCCCTGAAGCTTTCTTT
CASSRRDRGPEAFF
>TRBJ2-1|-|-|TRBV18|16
TGTGCCAGCTCACCGGGGGGACAGCGCTCCTACAATGAGCAGTTCTTC
CASSPGGQRSYNEQFF
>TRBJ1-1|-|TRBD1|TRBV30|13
TGTGCCTGTAGTAAACAGGGGGGAACTGAAGCTTTCTTT
CACSKQGGTEAFF
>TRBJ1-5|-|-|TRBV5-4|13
TGTGCCAGCAGCCGGGAGGGCAATCAGCCCCAGCATTTT
CASSREGNQPQHF
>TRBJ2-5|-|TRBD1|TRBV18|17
TGTGCCAGCTCACCACAGTCACGCGGACAGGGTCAAGAGACCCAGTACTTC
CASSPQSRGQGQETQYF
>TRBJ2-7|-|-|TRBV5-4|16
TGTGCCAGCAGCCTGATGACCGGGACCTCCGCGGGGGAGCAGTACTTC
CASSLMTGTSAGEQYF
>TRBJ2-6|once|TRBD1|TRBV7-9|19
TGTGCCAGCAGCGCCATCGTTAGCCCAGGGGGCTCTGGGGCCAACGTCCTGACTTTC
CASSAIVSPGGSGANVLTF
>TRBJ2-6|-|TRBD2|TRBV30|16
TGTGCCTGGAGACGGGGGAGGGGCTCTGGGGCCAACGTCCTGACTTTC
CAWRRGRGSGANVLTF
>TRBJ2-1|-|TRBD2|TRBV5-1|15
TGCGCCAGCAGCTTGCCTAGCGGGGTGTACAATGAGCAGTTCTTC
CASSLPSGVYNEQFF
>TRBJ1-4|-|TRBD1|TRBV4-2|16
TGTGCCAGCAGCCCCAGACAGGGGGCAGGTGGTGAAAAACTGTTTTTT
CASSPRQGAGGEKLFF
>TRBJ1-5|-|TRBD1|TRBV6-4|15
TGTGCCAGCAGGGTAGACAGGGTAAGCAATCAGCCCCAGCATTTT
CASRVDRVSNQPQHF
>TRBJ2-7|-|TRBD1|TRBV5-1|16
TGCGCCAGCAGCTGGGACCGGACAGGGGGCGTGGGCGAGCAGTACTTC
CASSWDRTGGVGEQYF
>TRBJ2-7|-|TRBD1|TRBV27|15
TGTGCCAGCAGTCCCGCGGGACAGGGGGCGAGGGAGCAGTACTTC
CASSPAGQGAREQYF
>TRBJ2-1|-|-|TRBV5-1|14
TGCGCCAGCAGCTTGGCGCAGGGGTTCGATGAGCAGTTCTTC
CASSLAQGFDEQFF